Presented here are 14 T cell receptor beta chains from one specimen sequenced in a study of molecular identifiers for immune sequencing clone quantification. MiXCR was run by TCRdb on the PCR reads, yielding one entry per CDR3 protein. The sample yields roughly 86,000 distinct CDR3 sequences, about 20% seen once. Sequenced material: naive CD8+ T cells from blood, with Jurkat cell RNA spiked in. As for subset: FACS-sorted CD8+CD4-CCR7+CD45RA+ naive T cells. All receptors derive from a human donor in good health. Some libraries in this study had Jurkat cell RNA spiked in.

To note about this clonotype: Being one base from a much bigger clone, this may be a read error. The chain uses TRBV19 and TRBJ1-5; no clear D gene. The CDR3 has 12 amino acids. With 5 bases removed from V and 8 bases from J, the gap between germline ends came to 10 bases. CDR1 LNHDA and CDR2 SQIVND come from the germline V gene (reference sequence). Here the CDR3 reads CASSFNMKPQHF. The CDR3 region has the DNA TGTGCCAGTAGTTTCAACATGAAGCCCCAGCATTTT.

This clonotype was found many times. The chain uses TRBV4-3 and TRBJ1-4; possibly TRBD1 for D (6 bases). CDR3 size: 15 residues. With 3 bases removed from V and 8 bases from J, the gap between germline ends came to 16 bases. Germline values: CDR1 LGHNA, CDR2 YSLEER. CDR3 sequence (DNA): TGCGCCAGCAGCCAGCGGGACACCCCGGCGGAAAAACTGTTTTTT. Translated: CASSQRDTPAEKLFF.

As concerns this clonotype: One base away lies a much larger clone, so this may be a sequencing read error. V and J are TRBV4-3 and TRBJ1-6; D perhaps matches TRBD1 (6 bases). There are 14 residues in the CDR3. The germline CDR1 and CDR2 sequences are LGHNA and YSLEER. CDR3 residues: CTSSQGQHDSPLHF. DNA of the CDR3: TGCACCAGCAGCCAAGGACAGCATGATTCACCCCTCCACTTT.

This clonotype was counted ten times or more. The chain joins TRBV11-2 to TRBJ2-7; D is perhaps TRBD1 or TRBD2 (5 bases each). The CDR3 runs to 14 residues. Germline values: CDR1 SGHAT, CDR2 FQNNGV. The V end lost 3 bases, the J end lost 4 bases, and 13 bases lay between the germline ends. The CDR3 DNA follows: TGTGCCAGCAGCTTGGGACCGCTCCCGTACGAGCAGTACTTC. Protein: CASSLGPLPYEQYF.

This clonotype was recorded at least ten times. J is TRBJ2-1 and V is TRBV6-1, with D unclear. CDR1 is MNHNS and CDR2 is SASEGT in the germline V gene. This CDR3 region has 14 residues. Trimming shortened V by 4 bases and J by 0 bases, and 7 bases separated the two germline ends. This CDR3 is CASSGMGSYNEQFF. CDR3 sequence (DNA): TGTGCCAGCAGTGGGATGGGCTCCTACAATGAGCAGTTCTTC.

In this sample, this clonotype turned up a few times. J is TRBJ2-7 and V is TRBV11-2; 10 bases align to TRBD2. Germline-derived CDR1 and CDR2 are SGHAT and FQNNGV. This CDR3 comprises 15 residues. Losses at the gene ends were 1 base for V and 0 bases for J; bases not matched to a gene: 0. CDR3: CASSLGLAGSYEQYF. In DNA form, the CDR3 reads TGTGCCAGCAGCTTAGGACTAGCGGGCTCCTACGAGCAGTACTTC.

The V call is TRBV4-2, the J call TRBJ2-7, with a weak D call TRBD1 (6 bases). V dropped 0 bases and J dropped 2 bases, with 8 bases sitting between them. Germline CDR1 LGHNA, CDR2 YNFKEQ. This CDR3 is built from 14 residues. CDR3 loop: CASSQEKGAYEQYF. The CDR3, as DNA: TGTGCCAGCAGCCAAGAGAAGGGGGCCTACGAGCAGTACTTC.

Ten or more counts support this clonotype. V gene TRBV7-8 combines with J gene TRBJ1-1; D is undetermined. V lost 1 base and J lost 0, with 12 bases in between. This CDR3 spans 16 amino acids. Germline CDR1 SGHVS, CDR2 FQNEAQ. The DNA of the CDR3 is TGTGCCAGCAGCTTAGAAAAGGGCCAGATGAACACTGAAGCTTTCTTT. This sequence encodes CASSLEKGQMNTEAFF.

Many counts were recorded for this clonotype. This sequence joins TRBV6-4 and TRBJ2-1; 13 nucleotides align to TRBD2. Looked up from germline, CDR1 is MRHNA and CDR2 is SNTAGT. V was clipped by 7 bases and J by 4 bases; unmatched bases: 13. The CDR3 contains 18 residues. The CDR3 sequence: CASNLCALLAGGYNEQFF. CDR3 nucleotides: TGTGCCAGCAATCTCTGTGCCCTACTAGCGGGAGGGTACAATGAGCAGTTCTTC.

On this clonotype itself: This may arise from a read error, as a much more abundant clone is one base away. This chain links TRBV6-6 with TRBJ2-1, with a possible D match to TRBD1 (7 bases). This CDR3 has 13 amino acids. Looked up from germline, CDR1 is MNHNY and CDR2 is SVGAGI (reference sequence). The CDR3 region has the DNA TGTGCCGGCAGGGGGGACACCTGGAATGAGCAGTTCTTC. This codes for CAGRGDTWNEQFF.

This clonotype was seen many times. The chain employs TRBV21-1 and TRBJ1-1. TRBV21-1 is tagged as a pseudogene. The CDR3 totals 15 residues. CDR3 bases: TGTGCCAGCAGCAAAAGTCTCGTAATGAACACTGAAGCTTTCTTT. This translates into CASSKSLVMNTEAFF.

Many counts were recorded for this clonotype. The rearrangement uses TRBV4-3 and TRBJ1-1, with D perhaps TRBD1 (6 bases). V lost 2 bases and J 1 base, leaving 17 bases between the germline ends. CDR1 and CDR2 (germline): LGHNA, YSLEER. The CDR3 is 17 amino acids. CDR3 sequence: CASSQWGLGGSNTEAFF. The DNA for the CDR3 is TGCGCCAGCAGCCAATGGGGGCTTGGGGGTTCGAACACTGAAGCTTTCTTT.

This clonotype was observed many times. The CDR3 sequence is CASSLDRYTDTQYF. CDR3 coding DNA: TGTGCCAGCAGCCTGGACAGATACACAGATACGCAGTATTTT. The chain has TRBV12-3 or TRBV12-4 and TRBJ2-3; D might be TRBD1 (6 bases). The CDR3 has 14 amino acids. Deletions cut 6 bases from V and 2 bases from J, with 12 bases between.

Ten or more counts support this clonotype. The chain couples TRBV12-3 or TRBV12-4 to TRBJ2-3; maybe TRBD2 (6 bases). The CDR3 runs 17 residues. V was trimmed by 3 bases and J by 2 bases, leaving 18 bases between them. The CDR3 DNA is TGTGCCAGCAGTTTGGTTCGGCTAGCGCTGTCCACAGATACGCAGTATTTT. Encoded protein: CASSLVRLALSTDTQYF.